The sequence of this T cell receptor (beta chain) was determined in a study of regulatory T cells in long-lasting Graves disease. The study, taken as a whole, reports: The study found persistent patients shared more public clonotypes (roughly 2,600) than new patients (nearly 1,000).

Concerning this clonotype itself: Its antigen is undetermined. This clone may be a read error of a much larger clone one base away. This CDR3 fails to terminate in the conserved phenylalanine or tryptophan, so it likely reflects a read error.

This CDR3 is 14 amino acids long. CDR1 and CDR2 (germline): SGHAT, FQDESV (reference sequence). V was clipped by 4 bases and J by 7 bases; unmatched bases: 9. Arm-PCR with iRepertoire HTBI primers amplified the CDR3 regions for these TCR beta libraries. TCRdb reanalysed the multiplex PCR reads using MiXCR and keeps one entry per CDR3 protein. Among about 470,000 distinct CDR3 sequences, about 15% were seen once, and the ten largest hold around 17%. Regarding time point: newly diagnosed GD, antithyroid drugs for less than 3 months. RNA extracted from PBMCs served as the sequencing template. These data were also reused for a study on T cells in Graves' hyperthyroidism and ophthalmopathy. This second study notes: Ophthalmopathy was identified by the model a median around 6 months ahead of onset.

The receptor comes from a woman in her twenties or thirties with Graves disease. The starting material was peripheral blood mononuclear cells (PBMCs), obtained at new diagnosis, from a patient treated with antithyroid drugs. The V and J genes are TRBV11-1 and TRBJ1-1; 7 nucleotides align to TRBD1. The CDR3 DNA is TGTGCCAGCAGCTGGGGACAGACCGAGGGTGAAGCTTTCCTT. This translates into CASSWGQTEGEAFL.